Shown below are 10 T cell receptor beta chains from a single sample sequenced in a study of siplizumab effects on memory and regulatory T cells. TCRdb's table, derived via immunoSEQ multiplex PCR, lists solely in-frame clones and lacks some. The sample carries tens of thousands of clones, around 90% recorded once. Sequences were obtained from CD8+ T cells sorted from blood. These receptors all come from a human donor in good health.

V is TRBV27 and J is TRBJ2-2; the D is unclear. V gave up 2 bases and J gave up 6 bases, with 10 bases separating them. CDR1 is MNHEY and CDR2 is SMNVEV in the germline V gene (reference sequence). CDR3 length: 14 residues. CDR3 loop: CASSLGPAPGELFF. The DNA for the CDR3 is TGTGCCAGCAGTTTAGGCCCGGCCCCCGGGGAGCTGTTTTTT.

This chain joins TRBV19 and TRBJ2-3; TRBD1 might be the D (6 bases). The V end was cut by 4 bases, the J end by 1 base, with 9 bases between. The CDR3 is 14 residues long. Germline lookup yields CDR1 LNHDA and CDR2 SQIVND (reference sequence). In DNA, the CDR3 is TGTGCCAGTAGTAGAGCAGGGGGCACAGATACGCAGTATTTT. It encodes CASSRAGGTDTQYF.

This clone has a single count. V and J are TRBV13 and TRBJ2-5; D is undetermined. The better agreement between TRBJ2-7 and the DNA end casts doubt on the J call. This CDR3 has 14 amino acids. The germline V gene encodes CDR1 PRHDT and CDR2 FYEKMQ (reference sequence). The CDR3 spells CASSQQVIAYEQYF. The CDR3 DNA reads as TGTGCCAGCAGCCAGCAGGTTATAGCCTACGAGCAGTACTTC.

The chain carries TRBV19 and TRBJ1-5, with no clear D. The V end lost 1 base, the J end lost 9 bases, and 13 bases lay between the germline ends. The CDR3 length is 14 residues. Germline V CDR1 and CDR2: LNHDA, SQIVND (reference sequence). The CDR3 bases are TGTGCCAGTAGTATAGGGGTCGGCCCGGGGCCCCAGCATTTT. It yields the protein CASSIGVGPGPQHF.

The chain joins TRBV4-1 to TRBJ2-3; 7 bases are a match to TRBD1. The germline V gene encodes CDR1 MGHRA and CDR2 YSYEKL. With V trimmed by 0 bases and J by 0 bases, 6 bases remained unmatched. The CDR3 loop spans 17 amino acids. The chain's CDR3 is CASSQELGTASTDTQYF. The DNA for the CDR3 is TGCGCCAGCAGCCAAGAACTTGGGACAGCAAGCACAGATACGCAGTATTTT.

The chain employs TRBV5-4 and TRBJ2-2, with 12 bases matching TRBD2. The V gene end was trimmed by 4 bases and the J gene end by 5 bases; junction bases not matched to a gene: 3. The CDR3 length is 15 residues. Germline values: CDR1 SGHNT, CDR2 YYREEE (reference sequence). This CDR3 reads CASSVLAGGTGELFF. The CDR3 region has the DNA TGTGCCAGCAGCGTGCTAGCGGGGGGGACCGGGGAGCTGTTTTTT.

V and J are TRBV19 and TRBJ2-5, with 9 bases identical to TRBD2. The germline CDR1 and CDR2 sequences are LNHDA and SQIVND (reference sequence). The junction had 5 bases not matched to a gene; V was cut back by 1 base and J by 2 bases. The CDR3 spans 16 residues. CDR3 residues: CASSIVLAGAQETQYF. DNA for the CDR3: TGTGCCAGTAGTATAGTACTAGCGGGCGCACAAGAGACCCAGTACTTC.

This rearrangement joins TRBV7-9 to TRBJ2-7, with D perhaps TRBD2 (6 bases). Germline loops: CDR1 SEHNR, CDR2 FQNEAQ (reference sequence). The CDR3 spans 13 residues. V lost 6 bases, J lost 1 base, and 10 bases lay in between. CDR3 loop: CASRDGLSYEQYF. As DNA, the CDR3 is TGTGCCAGCAGGGACGGACTATCCTACGAGCAGTACTTC.

The genes are TRBV5-4 and TRBJ2-6; D remains unclear. The CDR3 totals 18 residues. Germline V gene sequence: CDR1 SGHNT, CDR2 YYREEE (reference sequence). V was pared by 6 bases and J by 4 bases, with 23 bases between. In DNA form, the CDR3 reads TGTGCCAGCACCGACCAAGGACGTCTCGCAAGGGGGGCCAACGTCCTGACTTTC. Amino acid sequence: CASTDQGRLARGANVLTF. Drawing the rest from reference TRBV5-4 and TRBJ2-6, the complete variable domain is ETGVTQSPTHLIKTRGQQVTLRCSSQSGHNTVSWYQQALGQGPQFIFQYYREEENGRGNFPPRFSGLQFPNYSSELNVNALELDDSALYLCASTDQGRLARGANVLTFGAGSRLTVL.

This clone has only one observation. CDR3 bases: TGTGCCAGCAGTTACTCGCGGGAGCCCGTCTACGAGCAGTACTTC. This translates into CASSYSREPVYEQYF. The chain carries TRBV6-5 and TRBJ2-7; 7 bases are a match to TRBD2. Germline assignment: CDR1 MNHEY and CDR2 SVGAGI. This CDR3 has 15 residues. J was trimmed by 3 bases and V by 0 bases; bases with no gene match: 5.